These 13 T cell receptor beta chains share one sample of origin, sequenced in a study of blood T cell repertoires in COVID-19. Using immunoSEQ multiplex PCR, the repertoire was profiled, and TCRdb retains in-frame clones only, with some absent. The sample yields roughly 140,000 clones, around four fifths seen once. Sequenced sample: peripheral blood. The source is a woman aged 40 to 49 with active or convalescent COVID-19.

V and J are TRBV4-1 and TRBJ2-1; D is perhaps TRBD2 (6 bases). V lost 0 bases, J lost 9 bases, and 21 bases lay in between. From germline, CDR1 is MGHRA and CDR2 YSYEKL. This CDR3 has 17 amino acids. The CDR3 DNA reads TGCGCCAGCAGCCAAGATACTTATAGGCCAGGGCGGGGTGAGCAGTTCTTC. Its translation is CASSQDTYRPGRGEQFF.

The V and J genes are TRBV6-5 and TRBJ2-2; tentatively, D is TRBD1 (5 bases). The V end lost 6 bases, the J end lost 0 bases, and 11 bases lay between the germline ends. Per the germline V gene, CDR1 is MNHEY and CDR2 is SVGAGI. The CDR3 has 15 amino acids. CDR3 residues: CASSPQVTNTGELFF. The CDR3 DNA follows: TGTGCCAGCAGCCCACAGGTTACGAACACCGGGGAGCTGTTTTTT.

This chain joins TRBV24-1 and TRBJ1-2; no clear D gene. Trimming took 4 bases from V and 0 from J, leaving 2 bases between them. CDR3 length equals 12 residues. Germline V gene data show CDR1 as KGHDR and CDR2 as SFDVKD. CDR3 in DNA: TGTGCCACCAGTGACGCTAACTATGGCTACACCTTC. Its protein product is CATSDANYGYTF.

V is TRBV30 and J is TRBJ2-7; TRBD1 aligns across 7 bases. This CDR3 contains 12 residues. Losses at the gene ends were 4 bases for V and 4 bases for J; bases not matched to a gene: 4. Germline loops: CDR1 GTSNPN, CDR2 SVGIG (reference sequence). In nucleotides, the CDR3 is TGTGCCTGGACGGGACAGCGTTACGAGCAGTACTTC. This translates into CAWTGQRYEQYF.

This chain joins TRBV6-6 and TRBJ2-1, with D maybe TRBD1 (5 bases). V was clipped by 2 bases and J by 0 bases, with 5 bases between them. Germline-derived CDR1 and CDR2 are MNHNY and SVGAGI (reference sequence). The CDR3 is 14 amino acids. The chain's CDR3 is CASSYDSSYNEQFF. DNA of the CDR3: TGTGCCAGCAGTTACGACAGCTCCTACAATGAGCAGTTCTTC.

V usage is TRBV6-5 and J usage is TRBJ1-4, with 7 nucleotides matching TRBD1. Trimming cost V 6 bases and J 6 bases; bases outside gene matches: 10. Germline V gene data show CDR1 as MNHEY and CDR2 as SVGAGI. The CDR3 has 15 amino acids. The CDR3 spells CASRPWRQGDEKLFF. In nucleotides, the CDR3 is TGTGCCAGCAGACCCTGGAGACAGGGAGATGAAAAACTGTTTTTT.

This rearrangement joins TRBV12-5 to TRBJ2-7; D uncertain. V lost 3 bases and J lost 2, with 11 bases in between. The CDR3 contains 14 residues. The germline CDR1 and CDR2 sequences are LGHNT and FRNRAP. The CDR3 spells CASGFSSIPYEQYF. The CDR3 nucleotides read TGTGCTAGTGGTTTCTCTTCTATTCCCTACGAGCAGTACTTC.

The CDR3 spells CASSLRANTEAFF. The CDR3 nucleotides are TGTGCCAGCAGCTTAAGAGCGAACACTGAAGCTTTCTTT. This chain connects TRBV5-6 to TRBJ1-1; no definite D call. From germline, CDR1 is SGHDT and CDR2 YYEEEE. The CDR3 is 13 residues long. Trimming removed 2 bases at V and 1 base at J, with 6 bases between.

This clone was observed a single time. The V call is TRBV20-1, the J call TRBJ1-5; 8 positions match TRBD1. CDR3 length: 16 residues. J gave up 1 base and V 3 bases, and 8 bases lay outside the gene matches. CDR1 and CDR2 (germline): DFQATT, SNEGSKA (reference sequence). In DNA form, the CDR3 reads TGCAGTGCTAGTGGCTACAGGGGGTACAGCAATCAGCCCCAGCATTTT. Amino acid sequence: CSASGYRGYSNQPQHF.

The CDR3 protein is CATSSSSGRIKTQYF. CDR3 in DNA: TGTGCCACCAGCTCAAGTAGCGGGAGGATCAAGACCCAGTACTTC. The chain recombines TRBV24-1 with TRBJ2-5, with 10 bases lining up with TRBD2. The CDR3 has 15 amino acids. Germline CDR1 is KGHDR and CDR2 is SFDVKD. V shed 7 bases, J shed 6 bases, and the junction held 10 bases outside the gene matches.

This clone was found a few times. This chain joins TRBV5-1 and TRBJ1-3, with 8 bases aligning to TRBD1. Germline assignment: CDR1 SGHRS and CDR2 YFSETQ. The CDR3 consists of 16 residues. Unmatched junction bases numbered 9, after V lost 4 bases and J lost 3 bases. This CDR3 is CASSPGAGGRGNTIYF. The CDR3 DNA follows: TGCGCCAGCAGCCCGGGAGCAGGGGGCCGTGGAAACACCATATATTTT.

The genes are TRBV24-1 and TRBJ2-3; TRBD2 might be the D (5 bases). Trimming cost V 7 bases and J 6 bases, with 10 bases left between them. There are 12 residues in the CDR3. In germline, CDR1 is KGHDR, CDR2 SFDVKD. The CDR3 DNA follows: TGTGCCACCAGAGGACTTACGGATACGCAGTATTTT. Translation gives CATRGLTDTQYF.

J is TRBJ1-2 and V is TRBV9; D unresolved. CDR3 length: 13 amino acids. Germline-derived CDR1 and CDR2 are SGDLS and YYNGEE. The V end lost 4 bases, the J end lost 0 bases, and 7 bases lay between the germline ends. This CDR3 is CASSQNPNYGYTF. The CDR3 nucleotides are TGTGCCAGCAGCCAGAACCCTAACTATGGCTACACCTTC.